A single sample is the source of the 30 T cell receptor beta chains below, sequenced in a study of blood T cell repertoires in COVID-19. Here immunoSEQ multiplex PCR was the method, and the copy in TCRdb shows in-frame clones only, minus some. The sample includes about 470,000 clones, about nine tenths of them seen just once. Sequenced: PBMCs or T cells enriched from blood (not recorded which). Receptor source: a woman younger than 30 who had recovered from COVID-19.

This chain uses TRBV4-1 with TRBJ1-4; D may be TRBD1 (5 bases). V gave up 4 bases and J gave up 0 bases, with 6 bases separating them. Germline CDR1 MGHRA, CDR2 YSYEKL. The CDR3 has 14 amino acids. DNA for the CDR3: TGCGCCAGCAGCCCGACAGCAACTAATGAAAAACTGTTTTTT. Protein product: CASSPTATNEKLFF.

This clone was seen a few times. The rearrangement uses TRBV28 and TRBJ1-4; unclear D gene. The germline V and J ends were trimmed by 8 bases and 4 bases, with 20 bases remaining between them. Germline CDR1 MDHEN, CDR2 SYDVKM. There are 16 residues in the CDR3. In DNA form, the CDR3 reads TGTGCCAGCCATCGGGGAACGCGAGGAATTAATGAAAAACTGTTTTTT. Translation: CASHRGTRGINEKLFF.

This clone has more than one count but fewer than ten. The chain recombines TRBV10-3 with TRBJ1-2; no definite D call. Looked up from germline, CDR1 is ENHRY and CDR2 is SYGVKD. Trimming left V 8 bases short and J 13 bases short, with 26 bases between. This CDR3 contains 14 residues. CDR3: CAISSSGSPKLLTF. As DNA, the CDR3 is TGTGCCATCTCTTCCTCCGGGTCCCCAAAGCTCCTCACCTTC.

The rearrangement uses TRBV9 and TRBJ2-5, with 12 bases identical to TRBD1. The CDR3 runs to 17 residues. V lost 0 bases and J lost 0; bases outside the gene matches: 3. Germline loops: CDR1 SGDLS, CDR2 YYNGEE. Here the CDR3 DNA reads TGTGCCAGCAGCGTAGGGGACAGGGGGCTGTACCAAGAGACCCAGTACTTC. This sequence encodes CASSVGDRGLYQETQYF.

This sequence joins TRBV6-5 and TRBJ1-1; D may be TRBD1 (5 bases). The V end was cut by 2 bases, the J end by 1 base, with 8 bases between. CDR1 MNHEY and CDR2 SVGAGI come from the germline V gene. There are 14 residues in the CDR3. The DNA of the CDR3 is TGTGCCAGCAGTTACAGGGGAAGGAACACTGAAGCTTTCTTT. Translating gives CASSYRGRNTEAFF.

The CDR3 loop is CASSLQPGLAGRAYEQYF. The CDR3 nucleotides read TGCGCCAGCAGTCTCCAACCGGGACTAGCGGGGAGGGCGTACGAGCAGTACTTC. This rearrangement joins TRBV4-1 to TRBJ2-7; TRBD2 agrees at 13 bases. V dropped 6 bases and J dropped 4; count of bases not matched to a gene: 15. Germline CDR1 MGHRA, CDR2 YSYEKL. The CDR3 is 18 residues long.

This sequence joins TRBV5-4 and TRBJ1-1; 8 bases align to TRBD1. J gave up 7 bases and V 4 bases, and 9 bases lay outside the gene matches. CDR3 length equals 14 residues. The germline V gene has CDR1 SGHNT and CDR2 YYREEE (reference sequence). CDR3 nucleotides: TGTGCCAGCAGCCGTGGGACAGGAACCAATGAAGCTTTCTTT. This codes for CASSRGTGTNEAFF.

J is TRBJ1-2 and V is TRBV24-1; D is perhaps TRBD1 (5 bases). In germline, CDR1 is KGHDR, CDR2 SFDVKD. This CDR3 has 13 amino acids. The V gene lost 0 bases and the J gene lost 9 bases, with 10 bases spanning the gap. CDR3 in amino acids: CATSDLLGASYTF. CDR3 coding DNA: TGTGCCACCAGTGATTTGCTTGGGGCCAGCTACACCTTC.

This clone has just one count. The V and J genes are TRBV27 and TRBJ1-1, with D possibly matching TRBD1 (6 bases). Looked up from germline, CDR1 is MNHEY and CDR2 is SMNVEV (reference sequence). The CDR3 runs 16 residues. Trimming stripped 1 base from V and 3 bases from J, with 15 bases between. CDR3 DNA sequence: TGTGCCAGCAGTTTATTTATGGGAGGGGGGTACACTGAAGCTTTCTTT. This sequence encodes CASSLFMGGGYTEAFF.

The rearrangement uses TRBV18 and TRBJ1-1, with 9 nucleotides matching TRBD1. CDR1 and CDR2 from the germline V gene are KGHSH and LQKENI. The J segment lost 7 bases and the V segment lost 3 bases, leaving 6 bases of the junction unmatched. The CDR3 length is 14 residues. This chain's CDR3 is CASSPNRGQSEAFF. In nucleotides, the CDR3 is TGTGCCAGCTCACCGAACAGGGGGCAAAGTGAAGCTTTCTTT. Full variable domain (outside the CDR3, taken from reference TRBV18 and TRBJ1-1): NAGVMQNPRHLVRRRGQEARLRCSPMKGHSHVYWYRQLPEEGLKFMVYLQKENIIDESGMPKERFSAEFPKEGPSILRIQQVVRGDSAAYFCASSPNRGQSEAFFGQGTRLTVV.

The chain couples TRBV6-2 or TRBV6-3 to TRBJ1-1; TRBD1 might be the D (5 bases). The CDR3 runs to 14 residues. From germline, CDR1 is MNHEY and CDR2 SVGEGT. V was clipped by 6 bases and J by 6 bases, with 17 bases between them. The CDR3 nucleotides are TGTGCCAGCAGCCCTACAGGAAGAAGCGCTGAAGCTTTCTTT. This encodes CASSPTGRSAEAFF.

The genes are TRBV2 and TRBJ2-1; D call uncertain. CDR3 length equals 10 residues. The germline gives CDR1 SNHLY, CDR2 FYNNEI. Between the trimmed V and J ends, which lost 7 bases and 7 bases, there was a span of 5 bases. The CDR3 protein is CASTPNEQFF. The CDR3 DNA is TGTGCCAGCACCCCAAATGAGCAGTTCTTC.

In the case of this clone: The junction shows a germline mismatch at one end, possibly a read error. The genes are TRBV7-7 and TRBJ2-1; TRBD1 aligns across 10 bases. The V gene's germline CDR1 is SSHAT and CDR2 FNYEAQ (reference sequence). CDR3 length: 16 amino acids. The CDR3 reads CASSSIRDRGADEQFF. CDR3 nucleotide sequence: TGTGCTAGCAGTTCCATCCGGGACAGGGGAGCCGATGAGCAGTTCTTC.

The J gene is TRBJ1-2, the V gene TRBV5-4; possible D gene TRBD1, 6 bases. V was shortened by 0 bases and J by 6 bases, with 15 bases between the two germline ends. The CDR3 has 15 amino acids. Germline-derived CDR1 and CDR2 are SGHNT and YYREEE (reference sequence). As DNA, the CDR3 is TGTGCCAGCAGCTTGGTGGGCAGGGGCTTAGATGGCTACACCTTC. Translating it yields CASSLVGRGLDGYTF.

This chain joins TRBV7-8 and TRBJ1-2; 8 bases are shared with TRBD1. CDR3 length: 13 residues. Germline V gives CDR1 SGHVS, CDR2 FQNEAQ. J gave up 3 bases and V 5 bases, and 2 bases lay outside the gene matches. CDR3 residues: CASSLGQDYGYTF. CDR3 nucleotides: TGTGCCAGCAGCCTGGGACAGGACTATGGCTACACCTTC.

This clone has a single count. The CDR3 is CATMSVGARSPLHF. Here the CDR3 DNA reads TGTGCCACCATGTCCGTAGGGGCGCGTTCACCCCTCCACTTT. The gene calls are TRBV27 and TRBJ1-6; possible D gene TRBD1, 5 bases. CDR3 size: 14 residues. The germline gives CDR1 MNHEY, CDR2 SMNVEV (reference sequence). Trimming removed 10 bases from V and 9 bases from J, with 19 bases in between.

This rearrangement joins TRBV12-3 or TRBV12-4 to TRBJ1-3; D unresolved. V shed 4 bases and J shed 2 bases, with 6 bases lying between them. This CDR3 is 13 amino acids long. CDR3 sequence reads: CASSSGAGNTIYF. CDR3 DNA: TGTGCCAGCAGTTCGGGAGCTGGAAACACCATATATTTT.

The chain combines TRBV12-2 with TRBJ1-1. TRBV12-2 is described as a pseudogene. The CDR3 is 16 residues long. The CDR3 DNA is TGTGCAAGTCGCCACCCGCCGGGGGGTTTGTTCACTGAAGCTTTCTTT. It translates to CASRHPPGGLFTEAFF.

This chain connects TRBV19 to TRBJ1-1; TRBD1 agrees at 9 bases. The CDR3 runs 13 residues. The V gene's germline CDR1 is LNHDA and CDR2 SQIVND (reference sequence). V shed 9 bases and J 5 bases; nucleotides not matched to a gene: 7. The DNA of the CDR3 is TGTGCCAGCTCGGGACAGGGAGAGACTGAAGCTTTCTTT. It yields the protein CASSGQGETEAFF. Based on the CDR3 plus reference TRBV19 and TRBJ1-1, the full variable domain is DGGITQSPKYLFRKEGQNVTLSCEQNLNHDAMYWYRQDPGQGLRLIYYSQIVNDFQKGDIAEGYSVSREKKESFPLTVTSAQKNPTAFYLCASSGQGETEAFFGQGTRLTVV.

The chain carries TRBV18 and TRBJ1-6; 8 positions match TRBD1. CDR1 and CDR2 from the germline V gene are KGHSH and LQKENI. Unmatched junction bases numbered 5, after V lost 3 bases and J lost 10 bases. The CDR3 length is 14 residues. The CDR3 loop reads CASSPGQVGSPLHF. CDR3 DNA: TGTGCCAGCTCACCGGGACAGGTGGGCTCACCCCTCCACTTT. The full variable domain, its missing parts supplied by reference TRBV18 and TRBJ1-6, is NAGVMQNPRHLVRRRGQEARLRCSPMKGHSHVYWYRQLPEEGLKFMVYLQKENIIDESGMPKERFSAEFPKEGPSILRIQQVVRGDSAAYFCASSPGQVGSPLHFGNGTRLTVT.

This clone was recorded many times. The CDR3 spells CASSSGLAGNTDTQYF. CDR3 in DNA: TGTGCCAGCAGCTCTGGACTAGCGGGGAACACAGATACGCAGTATTTT. This sequence joins TRBV7-2 and TRBJ2-3, with 12 bases aligning to TRBD2. Germline V lookup: CDR1 SGHTA, CDR2 FQGNSA. CDR3 length equals 16 residues. J was trimmed by 2 bases and V by 4 bases; bases with no gene match: 4.

The rearrangement joins TRBV5-1 to TRBJ1-2; D may be TRBD1 (5 bases). Trimming removed 0 bases from V and 3 bases from J, with 12 bases in between. The germline V gene encodes CDR1 SGHRS and CDR2 YFSETQ. The CDR3 loop spans 15 amino acids. The CDR3 DNA reads as TGCGCCAGCAGCTTGGGGCAGGGAGGTCACTATGGCTACACCTTC. It encodes CASSLGQGGHYGYTF.

The chain links TRBV9 to TRBJ2-2, with a tentative D call TRBD2 (5 bases). The CDR3 spans 16 residues. Germline V CDR1 and CDR2: SGDLS, YYNGEE. Trimming stripped 0 bases from V and 7 bases from J, with 16 bases between. The CDR3 loop is CASSVGWGVAGGELFF. The CDR3 DNA is TGTGCCAGCAGCGTAGGTTGGGGAGTGGCCGGCGGGGAGCTGTTTTTT.

The chain combines TRBV5-1 with TRBJ1-1, with TRBD1 matching 9 bases. This CDR3 has 16 amino acids. J gave up 5 bases and V 0 bases, and 8 bases lay outside the gene matches. Germline CDR1 is SGHRS and CDR2 is YFSETQ. CDR3 in amino acids: CASSLEVGQGGTEAFF. The CDR3 DNA sequence: TGCGCCAGCAGCTTGGAGGTGGGACAGGGAGGGACTGAAGCTTTCTTT. Full variable domain (outside the CDR3, taken from reference TRBV5-1 and TRBJ1-1): KAGVTQTPRYLIKTRGQQVTLSCSPISGHRSVSWYQQTPGQGLQFLFEYFSETQRNKGNFPGRFSGRQFSNSRSEMNVSTLELGDSALYLCASSLEVGQGGTEAFFGQGTRLTVV.

The chain is built from TRBV4-2 and TRBJ1-1, with 7 bases matching TRBD1. V gave up 6 bases and J gave up 3 bases; unmatched junction bases: 10. The CDR3 runs to 15 residues. Germline V CDR1 and CDR2: LGHNA, YNFKEQ. DNA of the CDR3: TGTGCCAGCAGGGGGACAGTCGGAGGTCACACTGAAGCTTTCTTT. It specifies CASRGTVGGHTEAFF.

This clone was observed a single time. The chain joins TRBV11-1 to TRBJ2-2; D unclear. The CDR3 contains 16 residues. The germline V gene encodes CDR1 SGHAT and CDR2 FQDESV (reference sequence). The V and J ends lost 1 base and 5 bases respectively, with 14 bases between them. The CDR3 loop reads CASSLGRGIGTGELFF. In DNA form, the CDR3 reads TGTGCCAGCAGCTTAGGGAGAGGTATTGGGACCGGGGAGCTGTTTTTT.

The chain is built from TRBV28 and TRBJ2-7; D possibly corresponds to TRBD1 (5 bases). Trimming cost V 5 bases and J 3 bases, with 14 bases left between them. This CDR3 spans 14 amino acids. The germline gives CDR1 MDHEN, CDR2 SYDVKM. The CDR3: CASSPKTVNYEQYF. CDR3 in DNA: TGTGCCAGCAGTCCCAAGACAGTCAACTACGAGCAGTACTTC.

The chain uses TRBV3-1 (or the pseudogene TRBV3-2) and TRBJ2-7; TRBD2 aligns across 8 bases. The trim removed 1 base at V and 3 bases at J, leaving 2 bases unmatched. The CDR3 is made up of 14 amino acids. Looked up from germline, CDR1 is LGHDT and CDR2 is YNNKEL (reference sequence). The CDR3 here is CASSQGRGGYEQYF. The CDR3, as DNA: TGTGCCAGCAGCCAAGGCCGGGGGGGCTACGAGCAGTACTTC.

This clone was observed a handful of times. The CDR3, as DNA: TGTGCCTGGATCGGACAGGGGGTCACTGAAGCTTTCTTT. It encodes CAWIGQGVTEAFF. The V call is TRBV30, the J call TRBJ1-1, with 10 bases identical to TRBD1. After removal of 4 bases from V and 4 bases from J, the junction contained 3 bases not matched to a gene. CDR3 length: 13 amino acids. In germline, CDR1 is GTSNPN, CDR2 SVGIG (reference sequence).

This rearrangement joins TRBV19 to TRBJ1-4; D is unclear. V was trimmed by 9 bases and J by 14 bases, leaving 16 bases between them. The CDR3 spans 11 residues. Germline V lookup: CDR1 LNHDA, CDR2 SQIVND (reference sequence). CDR3 amino acids: CASYGGGHLFF. The CDR3 region has the DNA TGTGCCAGCTATGGTGGCGGGCATCTGTTTTTT.